What follows is one T cell receptor (beta chain) and its context. Its antigen is unidentified. TCRdb's table, derived via immunoSEQ multiplex PCR, lists solely in-frame clones and lacks some. The sample records 150,000 to 170,000 clones, 88% being singletons. This specimen belongs to a study of T cell responses to AZD1222 COVID-19 vaccine. The CDR3 is 13 amino acids. Germline V gene sequence: CDR1 SGHDN, CDR2 FVKESK. The ends were cut back, 5 bases at V and 5 bases at J, with 10 bases in the middle. Study-wide results and limits: The donor cohort was predominantly white British with a female majority, and clonal diversity may have been underestimated. Recipients of AZD1222 seropositive at baseline numbered only 6 or 7. When two AZD1222 doses had been given, Spike-specific TCR breadth and depth rose.

This TCR came from an adult in good health. V and J are TRBV14 and TRBJ1-5, with D perhaps matching TRBD1 (6 bases). The material was peripheral blood, obtained on day 0 of AZD1222 vaccination. CDR3: CASSYSGDQPQHF. CDR3 in DNA: TGTGCCAGCAGCTACTCAGGGGATCAGCCCCAGCATTTT.